This T cell receptor (beta chain) was sequenced for a study of blood T cell repertoires in COVID-19. Study-wide background: Some COVID-19 samples were acute and others convalescent; all came from the United States, Italy and Spain. T cells, B-cell-depleted T cells, or PBMCs provided the cDNA or gDNA that served as material.

CDR1 is SGHDN and CDR2 is FVKESK in the germline V gene. This CDR3 spans 15 amino acids. Trimming took off 0 bases at V and 3 bases at J, with 11 bases between the two ends. The repertoire was sequenced with immunoSEQ multiplex PCR; TCRdb's copy has only in-frame clones and lacks some. In the table there are roughly 200,000 clones, around 83% of which are singletons. This chain links TRBV14 with TRBJ1-1; tentatively, D is TRBD1 (6 bases). Sequencing was performed on peripheral blood. This TCR was sampled from a woman aged 30 to 39 with active or convalescent COVID-19. The CDR3, as DNA: TGTGCCAGCAGCCAAGAGTGGGGGCGGTACACTGAAGCTTTCTTT. Residues: CASSQEWGRYTEAFF. The variable domain in full, completed from reference TRBV14 and TRBJ1-1, reads EAGVTQFPSHSVIEKGQTVTLRCDPISGHDNLYWYRRVMGKEIKFLLHFVKESKQDESGMPNNRFLAERTGGTYSTLKVQPAELEDSGVYFCASSQEWGRYTEAFFGQGTRLTVV.